This TCR beta chain appears in the sequencing data of a study of cytomegalovirus exposure and HLA in healthy donors. Study-level findings and limits: Cytomegalovirus status, reportedly, was diagnosed with high specificity and sensitivity by the classifier. The CMV antigen specificity of a few CMV-associated chains was confirmed through in vitro analysis.

Comment on this clone: The antigen remains unidentified.

Generated by immunoSEQ multiplex PCR, the TCRdb table keeps only in-frame clones and is missing some. The sample carries over 150,000 clones, 91% recorded once. Germline V gene data show CDR1 as MNHEY and CDR2 as SMNVEV (reference sequence). V was pared by 5 bases and J by 3 bases, with 10 bases between. CDR3 length: 13 residues. Sequenced material: PBMCs. The receptor was isolated from a woman aged 18-29 years in good health and CMV-seropositive. The chain employs TRBV27 and TRBJ1-2; possibly TRBD1 for D (5 bases). The CDR3 nucleotides read TGTGCCAGCAGTCCGGACACACACTATGGCTACACCTTC. Protein product: CASSPDTHYGYTF.